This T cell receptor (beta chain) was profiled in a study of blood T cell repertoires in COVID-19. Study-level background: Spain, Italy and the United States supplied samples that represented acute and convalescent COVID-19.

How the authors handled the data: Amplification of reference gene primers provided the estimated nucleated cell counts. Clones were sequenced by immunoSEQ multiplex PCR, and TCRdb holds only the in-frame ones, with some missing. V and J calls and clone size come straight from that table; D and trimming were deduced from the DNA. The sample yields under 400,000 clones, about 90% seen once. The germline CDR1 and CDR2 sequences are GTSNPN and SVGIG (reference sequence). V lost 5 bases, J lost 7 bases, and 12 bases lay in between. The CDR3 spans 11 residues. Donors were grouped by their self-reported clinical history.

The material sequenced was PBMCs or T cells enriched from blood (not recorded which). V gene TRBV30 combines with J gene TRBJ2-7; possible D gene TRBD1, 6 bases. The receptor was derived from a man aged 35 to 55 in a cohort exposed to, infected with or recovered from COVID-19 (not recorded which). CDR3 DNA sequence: TGTGCCTGGGGACAGCTCAGGGAGCAGTACTTC. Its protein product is CAWGQLREQYF.